The entry below describes one T cell receptor beta chain. Germline V lookup: CDR1 SEHNR, CDR2 FQNEAQ (reference sequence). This CDR3 region has 13 residues. The V gene lost 6 bases and the J gene lost 4 bases, with 10 bases spanning the gap. The entry originates in a study of cytomegalovirus exposure and HLA in healthy donors. PCR was performed using 60 Vbeta and 13 Jbeta primers. TCRdb keeps only in-frame clones here, not all; method: immunoSEQ multiplex PCR. This repertoire shows tens of thousands of clones, about 80% found once; its top ten account for 5.3%. The TCR was taken from a man aged 25-40 years in good health and CMV-seropositive. The J gene is TRBJ1-5, the V gene TRBV7-9; TRBD1 might be the D (5 bases). Source material: PBMCs. The CDR3 DNA reads as TGTGCCAGCAGTAAACAGGTTAATCAGCCCCAGCATTTT. Its protein is CASSKQVNQPQHF.